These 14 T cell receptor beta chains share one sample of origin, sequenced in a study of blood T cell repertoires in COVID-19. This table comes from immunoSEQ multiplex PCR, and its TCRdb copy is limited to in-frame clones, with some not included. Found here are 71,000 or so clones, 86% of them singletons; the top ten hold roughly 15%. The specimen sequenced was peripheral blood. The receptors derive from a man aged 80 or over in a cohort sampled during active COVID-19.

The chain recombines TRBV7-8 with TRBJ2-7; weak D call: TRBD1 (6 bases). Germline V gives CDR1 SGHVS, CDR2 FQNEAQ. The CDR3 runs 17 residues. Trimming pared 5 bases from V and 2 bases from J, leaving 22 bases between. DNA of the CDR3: TGTGCCAGCAGCCCTAGAGGGGCAGGGGAGCCCGCCTACGAGCAGTACTTC. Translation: CASSPRGAGEPAYEQYF.

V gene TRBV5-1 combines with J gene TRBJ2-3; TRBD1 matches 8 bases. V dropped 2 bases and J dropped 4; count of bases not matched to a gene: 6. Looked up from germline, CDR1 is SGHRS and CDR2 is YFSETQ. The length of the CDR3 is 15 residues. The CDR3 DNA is TGCGCCAGCAGCTTCGGACAGGGCAGTTCAGATACGCAGTATTTT. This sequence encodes CASSFGQGSSDTQYF.

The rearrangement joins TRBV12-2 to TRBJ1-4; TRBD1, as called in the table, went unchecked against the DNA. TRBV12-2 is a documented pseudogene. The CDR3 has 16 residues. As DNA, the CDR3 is TGTGCAAGTCGCGGGCCAATGGGGGCGAAGAATGAAAAACTGTTTTTT. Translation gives CASRGPMGAKNEKLFF.

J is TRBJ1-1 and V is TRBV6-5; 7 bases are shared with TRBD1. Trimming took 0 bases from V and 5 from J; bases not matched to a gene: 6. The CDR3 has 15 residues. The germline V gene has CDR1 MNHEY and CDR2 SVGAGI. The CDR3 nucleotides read TGTGCCAGCAGTTACTCGACAGGGCGCTGGACTGAAGCTTTCTTT. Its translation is CASSYSTGRWTEAFF.

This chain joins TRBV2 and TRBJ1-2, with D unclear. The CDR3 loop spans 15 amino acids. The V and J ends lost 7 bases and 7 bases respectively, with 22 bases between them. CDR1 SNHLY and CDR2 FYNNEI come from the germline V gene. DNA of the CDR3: TGTGCCAGCACTTTGGTTTTGGGAGGAGGTGGTGGCTACACCTTC. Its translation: CASTLVLGGGGGYTF.

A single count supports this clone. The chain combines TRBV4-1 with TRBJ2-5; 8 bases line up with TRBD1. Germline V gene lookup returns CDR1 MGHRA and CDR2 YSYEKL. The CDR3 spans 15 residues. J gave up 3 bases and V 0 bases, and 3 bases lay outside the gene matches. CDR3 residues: CASSQEGQVEETQYF. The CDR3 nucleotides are TGCGCCAGCAGCCAAGAGGGACAGGTGGAAGAGACCCAGTACTTC.

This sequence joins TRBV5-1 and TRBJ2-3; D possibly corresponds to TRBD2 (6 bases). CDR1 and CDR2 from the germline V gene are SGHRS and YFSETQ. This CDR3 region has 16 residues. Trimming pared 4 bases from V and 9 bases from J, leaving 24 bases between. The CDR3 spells CASSAQAELSAGTQYF. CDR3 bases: TGCGCCAGCAGCGCACAGGCGGAACTGTCAGCGGGCACGCAGTATTTT.

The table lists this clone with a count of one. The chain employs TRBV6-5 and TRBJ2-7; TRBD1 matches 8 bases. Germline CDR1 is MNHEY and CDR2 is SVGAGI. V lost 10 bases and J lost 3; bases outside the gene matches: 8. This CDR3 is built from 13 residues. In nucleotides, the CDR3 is TGTGCCACCCTAGACAGGGGTAACTACGAGCAGTACTTC. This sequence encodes CATLDRGNYEQYF.

CDR3 nucleotides: TGTGCCAGCAGCTTGGGCGAGACCGGGGAGCTGTTTTTT. This gives the protein CASSLGETGELFF. The chain uses TRBV5-4 and TRBJ2-2; unclear D gene. The germline CDR1 and CDR2 sequences are SGHNT and YYREEE (reference sequence). Trimming removed 0 bases from V and 5 bases from J, with 5 bases in between. The CDR3 has 13 amino acids. The full variable domain, with the rest looked up from reference TRBV5-4 and TRBJ2-2, is ETGVTQSPTHLIKTRGQQVTLRCSSQSGHNTVSWYQQALGQGPQFIFQYYREEENGRGNFPPRFSGLQFPNYSSELNVNALELDDSALYLCASSLGETGELFFGEGSRLTVL.

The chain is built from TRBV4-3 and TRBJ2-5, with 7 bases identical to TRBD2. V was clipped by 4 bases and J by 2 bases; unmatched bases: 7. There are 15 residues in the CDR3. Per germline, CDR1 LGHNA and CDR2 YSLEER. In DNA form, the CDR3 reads TGCGCCAGCAGCCTCCAGCGGGGTCAACAAGAGACCCAGTACTTC. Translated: CASSLQRGQQETQYF.

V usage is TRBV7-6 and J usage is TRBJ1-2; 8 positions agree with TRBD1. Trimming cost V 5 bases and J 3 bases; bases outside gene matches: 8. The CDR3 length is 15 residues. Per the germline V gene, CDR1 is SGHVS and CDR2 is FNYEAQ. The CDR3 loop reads CASSPGQGEYYGYTF. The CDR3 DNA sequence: TGTGCCAGCAGCCCCGGACAGGGAGAATACTATGGCTACACCTTC.

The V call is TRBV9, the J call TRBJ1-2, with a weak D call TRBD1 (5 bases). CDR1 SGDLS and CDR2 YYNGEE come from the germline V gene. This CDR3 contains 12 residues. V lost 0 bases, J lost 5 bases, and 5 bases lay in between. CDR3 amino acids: CASSVGQYGYTF. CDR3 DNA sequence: TGTGCCAGCAGCGTAGGACAGTATGGCTACACCTTC.

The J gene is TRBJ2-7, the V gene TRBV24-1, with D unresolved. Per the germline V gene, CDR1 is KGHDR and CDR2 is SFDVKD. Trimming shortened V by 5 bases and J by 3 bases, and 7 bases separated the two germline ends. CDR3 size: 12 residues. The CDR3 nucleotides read TGTGCCACCAGTGTAGAGGACTACGAGCAGTACTTC. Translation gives CATSVEDYEQYF.

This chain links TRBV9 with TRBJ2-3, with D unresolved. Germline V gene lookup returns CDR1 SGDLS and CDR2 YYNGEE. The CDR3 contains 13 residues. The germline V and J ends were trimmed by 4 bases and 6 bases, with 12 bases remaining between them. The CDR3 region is CASSSDRLDTQYF. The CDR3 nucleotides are TGTGCCAGCAGCAGCGATCGCTTGGATACGCAGTATTTT.